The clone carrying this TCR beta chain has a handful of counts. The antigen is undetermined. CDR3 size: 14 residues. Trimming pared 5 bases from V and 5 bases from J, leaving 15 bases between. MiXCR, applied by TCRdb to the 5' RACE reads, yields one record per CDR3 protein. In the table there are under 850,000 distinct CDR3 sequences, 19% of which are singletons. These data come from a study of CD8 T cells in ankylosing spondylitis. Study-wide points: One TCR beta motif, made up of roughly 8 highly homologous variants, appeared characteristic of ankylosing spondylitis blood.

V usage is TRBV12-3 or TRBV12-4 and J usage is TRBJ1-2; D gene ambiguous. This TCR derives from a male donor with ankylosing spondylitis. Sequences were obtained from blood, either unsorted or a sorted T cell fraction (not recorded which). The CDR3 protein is CASSPTDTPYGYTF. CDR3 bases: TGTGCCAGCAGTCCGACCGACACCCCTTATGGCTACACCTTC.